This passage covers 31 T cell receptor beta chains from one sample sequenced in a study of cytomegalovirus exposure and HLA in healthy donors. Primers for the PCR totalled 60 Vbeta and 13 Jbeta. Data came from immunoSEQ multiplex PCR; TCRdb stores just in-frame clones and leaves some out. This table holds tens of thousands of clones, about 78% found once. The material sequenced was PBMCs. The receptor set was obtained from a woman in her 30s in good health and CMV-seronegative.

This clone is a singleton in its sample. This sequence joins TRBV6-6 and TRBJ1-5; TRBD1 might be the D (5 bases). The CDR3 is 14 amino acids. Germline V gene sequence: CDR1 MNHNY, CDR2 SVGAGI (reference sequence). Between the trimmed V and J ends, which lost 0 bases and 4 bases, there was a span of 7 bases. CDR3 sequence: CASSYSGANQPQHF. CDR3 nucleotides: TGTGCCAGCAGTTACTCAGGGGCGAATCAGCCCCAGCATTTT.

This clone was seen once. The gene calls are TRBV30 and TRBJ1-5, with unresolved D. Germline V CDR1 and CDR2: GTSNPN, SVGIG (reference sequence). V lost 1 base, J lost 7 bases, and 11 bases lay in between. This CDR3 region has 13 residues. The CDR3 spells CAWSGWGGQPQHF. Here the CDR3 DNA reads TGTGCCTGGAGTGGTTGGGGAGGCCAGCCCCAGCATTTT.

The rearrangement links TRBV6-1 to TRBJ1-1, with D maybe TRBD1 (5 bases). Trimming stripped 7 bases from V and 2 bases from J, with 11 bases between. The CDR3 sequence is 13 residues long. Germline assignment: CDR1 MNHNS and CDR2 SASEGT. The CDR3 bases are TGTGCCAGCACAGGGCACACCAACACTGAAGCTTTCTTT. Protein sequence: CASTGHTNTEAFF.

The chain couples TRBV30 to TRBJ2-7; 9 nucleotides agree with TRBD1. This CDR3 region has 13 residues. V was clipped by 0 bases and J by 7 bases; unmatched bases: 4. Germline loops: CDR1 GTSNPN, CDR2 SVGIG (reference sequence). CDR3 in DNA: TGTGCCTGGAGTGTATTCGGGACAGGGGAGCAGTACTTC. It specifies CAWSVFGTGEQYF.

The V gene is TRBV5-5, the J gene TRBJ2-6, with D possibly TRBD2 on 6 matching bases. This CDR3 region has 15 residues. The V end was cut by 4 bases, the J end by 0 bases, with 8 bases between. Germline V lookup: CDR1 SGHKS, CDR2 YYEKEE (reference sequence). The CDR3 bases are TGTGCCAGCAGCCTGGGACTCTCTGGGGCCAACGTCCTGACTTTC. It encodes CASSLGLSGANVLTF. The whole variable domain, remainder taken from reference TRBV5-5 and TRBJ2-6, is DAGVTQSPTHLIKTRGQQVTLRCSPISGHKSVSWYQQVLGQGPQFIFQYYEKEERGRGNFPDRFSARQFPNYSSELNVNALLLGDSALYLCASSLGLSGANVLTFGAGSRLTVL.

The chain combines TRBV28 with TRBJ1-1; TRBD1 might be the D (6 bases). V was cut by 5 bases and J by 0 bases, with 16 bases left in between. CDR3 size: 16 residues. Per the germline V gene, CDR1 is MDHEN and CDR2 is SYDVKM. The CDR3 is CASSPHGGLMNTEAFF. As DNA, the CDR3 is TGTGCCAGCAGTCCCCACGGGGGGCTCATGAACACTGAAGCTTTCTTT.

The chain combines TRBV6-4 with TRBJ2-1; 8 nucleotides match TRBD1. Germline V lookup: CDR1 MRHNA, CDR2 SNTAGT. V was clipped by 4 bases and J by 4 bases; unmatched bases: 6. CDR3 length equals 15 residues. DNA of the CDR3: TGTGCCAGCAGTGTGTCGGACAGGGATTACAATGAGCAGTTCTTC. As protein: CASSVSDRDYNEQFF.

The CDR3 nucleotides read TGCGCCAGCAGCTTGGCTACAGGGGGGCAGGAAAAACTGTTTTTT. As protein: CASSLATGGQEKLFF. The chain links TRBV5-1 to TRBJ1-4, with TRBD1 matching 8 bases. V was clipped by 0 bases and J by 8 bases; unmatched bases: 6. Germline lookup yields CDR1 SGHRS and CDR2 YFSETQ. The CDR3 is 15 residues long.

This rearrangement joins TRBV14 to TRBJ2-7; perhaps TRBD2 as D (6 bases). Trimming removed 2 bases from V and 4 bases from J, with 6 bases in between. The CDR3 sequence is 12 residues long. Germline values: CDR1 SGHDN, CDR2 FVKESK. The CDR3 DNA follows: TGTGCCAGCAGCCAAAGCGGGTACGAGCAGTACTTC. Its translation: CASSQSGYEQYF.

The CDR3 region has the DNA TGTGCCACGGCACGGACAGGCGCGAGCAATCAGCCCCAGCATTTT. Translation: CATARTGASNQPQHF. The rearrangement joins TRBV6-5 to TRBJ1-5, with 7 bases that match TRBD1. CDR1 and CDR2 from the germline V gene are MNHEY and SVGAGI. V was pared by 10 bases and J by 1 base, with 10 bases of the junction left unmatched. There are 15 residues in the CDR3.

CDR3 amino acids: CASSPDTSSGNTIYF. The CDR3 coding sequence is TGCGCCAGCAGCCCGGACACAAGCTCTGGAAACACCATATATTTT. The chain employs TRBV5-1 and TRBJ1-3, with D perhaps TRBD1 (5 bases). The CDR3 length is 15 residues. CDR1 and CDR2 from the germline V gene are SGHRS and YFSETQ. Trimming pared 4 bases from V and 0 bases from J, leaving 11 bases between.

There are a few counts of this clone. The J gene is TRBJ1-2, the V gene TRBV7-2, with TRBD1 identical over 10 bases. Germline assignment: CDR1 SGHTA and CDR2 FQGNSA. V was pared by 5 bases and J by 5 bases, with 2 bases of the junction left unmatched. The CDR3 loop spans 13 amino acids. In nucleotides, the CDR3 is TGTGCCAGCAGCCTGGACAGGGGGTATGGCTACACCTTC. Translating gives CASSLDRGYGYTF.

This clone was detected a few times. The CDR3 DNA reads as TGCGCCAGCAGCCAAGGACTAGCGTCCACAGATACGCAGTATTTT. It specifies CASSQGLASTDTQYF. The J gene is TRBJ2-3, the V gene TRBV4-1, with TRBD2 matching over 8 bases. The CDR3 spans 15 residues. Germline CDR1 is MGHRA and CDR2 is YSYEKL. Trimming removed 1 base from V and 2 bases from J; junction bases left unmatched: 2.

The genes are TRBV21-1 and TRBJ2-1; the table calls TRBD2, which could not be checked here. TRBV21-1 is marked as a pseudogene. This CDR3 has 11 residues. Written as DNA, the CDR3 is TGTGCCAGCAGCAGTCGGACTAGCTCGTTCTTC. As protein: CASSSRTSSFF.

The chain combines TRBV5-1 with TRBJ1-1; weak D call: TRBD1 (6 bases). The CDR3 has 14 residues. The germline CDR1 and CDR2 sequences are SGHRS and YFSETQ. V was pared by 3 bases and J by 0 bases, with 9 bases between. CDR3 loop: CASSWGTMNTEAFF. The CDR3 DNA reads TGCGCCAGCAGCTGGGGGACAATGAACACTGAAGCTTTCTTT.

The V and J genes are TRBV4-1 and TRBJ1-2, with D possibly being TRBD1 (6 bases). CDR1 and CDR2 from the germline V gene are MGHRA and YSYEKL. V was cut by 3 bases and J by 2 bases, with 13 bases left in between. The CDR3 sequence is 15 residues long. CDR3 sequence reads: CASSQKDSNNYGYTF. CDR3 coding DNA: TGCGCCAGCAGCCAGAAGGACAGTAACAACTATGGCTACACCTTC.

The rearrangement joins TRBV4-2 to TRBJ2-5; 10 positions match TRBD2. The V segment lost 4 bases and the J segment 2 bases; nucleotides outside the gene matches: 4. Looked up from germline, CDR1 is LGHNA and CDR2 is YNFKEQ. The CDR3 length is 15 residues. As DNA, the CDR3 is TGTGCCAGCAGCCCGAGAGCGGGGGGGCAAGAGACCCAGTACTTC. Residues: CASSPRAGGQETQYF.

In its sample, this clone was seen a few times. The J gene is TRBJ1-2, the V gene TRBV10-3; 11 nucleotides match TRBD1. This CDR3 comprises 15 residues. CDR1 and CDR2 (germline): ENHRY, SYGVKD. The trim removed 11 bases at V and 8 bases at J, leaving 16 bases unmatched. CDR3 coding DNA: TGTGCCGGTGAAACCGGGACAGGGGGAATAGGGGGCTACACCTTC. Translation: CAGETGTGGIGGYTF.

V usage is TRBV28 and J usage is TRBJ1-2; D uncertain. Trimming stripped 3 bases from V and 8 bases from J, with 19 bases between. The CDR3 consists of 15 residues. The germline V gene has CDR1 MDHEN and CDR2 SYDVKM. The CDR3 sequence: CASSFSSEAAGGYTF. The CDR3 nucleotides read TGTGCCAGCAGTTTTTCGTCGGAAGCGGCTGGAGGCTACACCTTC.

This clone was seen a few times. This rearrangement joins TRBV19 to TRBJ1-5; D is unresolved. V shed 5 bases and J shed 2 bases, with 13 bases lying between them. CDR3 length: 15 residues. Germline CDR1 and CDR2: LNHDA and SQIVND (reference sequence). CDR3 coding DNA: TGTGCCAGTAGTGGAGAGCGGGGTGGCAATCAGCCCCAGCATTTT. Protein: CASSGERGGNQPQHF.

There are a few counts of this clone. The chain is built from TRBV5-4 and TRBJ2-5; 10 positions agree with TRBD2. This CDR3 is built from 12 residues. Germline V gene data show CDR1 as SGHNT and CDR2 as YYREEE (reference sequence). The J segment lost 5 bases and the V segment lost 8 bases, leaving 3 bases of the junction unmatched. The CDR3 bases are TGTGCCAGAGCGGGGGGGCTGGAGACCCAGTACTTC. Translating it yields CARAGGLETQYF.

This rearrangement joins TRBV7-2 to TRBJ1-1, with TRBD1 identical over 8 bases. There are 15 residues in the CDR3. Germline values: CDR1 SGHTA, CDR2 FQGNSA. The trim removed 5 bases at V and 4 bases at J, leaving 9 bases unmatched. In nucleotides, the CDR3 is TGTGCCAGCAGCCCACGGACAGGGCCGGGCACTGAAGCTTTCTTT. Its translation is CASSPRTGPGTEAFF.

The V gene is TRBV15, the J gene TRBJ2-7; TRBD2 might be the D (6 bases). Germline V gene data show CDR1 as LNHNV and CDR2 as YYDKDF (reference sequence). The CDR3 loop spans 14 amino acids. The ends were cut back, 1 base at V and 0 bases at J, with 7 bases in the middle. CDR3 DNA sequence: TGTGCCACCAGCAGAGCGGGAGTCTCCTACGAGCAGTACTTC. This translates into CATSRAGVSYEQYF.

The gene calls are TRBV7-9 and TRBJ2-5; TRBD2 matches at 13 bases. The CDR3 loop spans 16 amino acids. Trimming at V came to 5 bases and at J to 7 bases, leaving 10 bases not matched to a gene. From germline, CDR1 is SEHNR and CDR2 FQNEAQ (reference sequence). The CDR3 DNA sequence: TGTGCCAGCAGCCAGCTACTAGCGGGGGGGCCGGGGACCCAGTACTTC. Its translation is CASSQLLAGGPGTQYF.

The V call is TRBV5-8, the J call TRBJ2-1; TRBD1 might be the D (6 bases). The germline V gene encodes CDR1 SGHTS and CDR2 YDEGEE. The CDR3 contains 12 residues. V lost 3 bases, J lost 9 bases, and 10 bases lay in between. The CDR3 reads CASSSVRGEQFF. The CDR3 DNA reads TGTGCCAGCAGCTCAGTCAGGGGTGAGCAGTTCTTC.

This clone has a handful of counts. The gene calls are TRBV2 and TRBJ2-2, with 7 bases that match TRBD1. Unmatched junction bases numbered 4, after V lost 6 bases and J lost 3 bases. The CDR3 loop spans 14 amino acids. The germline CDR1 and CDR2 sequences are SNHLY and FYNNEI. Written as DNA, the CDR3 is TGTGCCAGCAGGTGGGACAGAGACACCGGGGAGCTGTTTTTT. Translation gives CASRWDRDTGELFF. The whole variable domain, filled in from reference TRBV2 and TRBJ2-2, reads EPEVTQTPSHQVTQMGQEVILRCVPISNHLYFYWYRQILGQKVEFLVSFYNNEISEKSEIFDDQFSVERPDGSNFTLKIRSTKLEDSAMYFCASRWDRDTGELFFGEGSRLTVL.

This sequence joins TRBV4-2 and TRBJ1-2; possibly TRBD1 for D (6 bases). Trimming removed 1 base from V and 5 bases from J, with 11 bases in between. CDR1 and CDR2 (germline): LGHNA, YNFKEQ. The CDR3 totals 14 residues. The CDR3 sequence: CASSQAGQGYGYTF. CDR3 DNA sequence: TGTGCCAGCAGCCAAGCGGGGCAGGGGTATGGCTACACCTTC.

This chain links TRBV4-1 with TRBJ1-4, with a weak D call TRBD1 (5 bases). The germline V gene has CDR1 MGHRA and CDR2 YSYEKL. Trimming stripped 0 bases from V and 8 bases from J, with 22 bases between. The CDR3 consists of 18 residues. The CDR3 is CASSQEYGVIGAGEKLFF. The DNA for the CDR3 is TGCGCCAGCAGCCAAGAATATGGAGTTATTGGGGCAGGAGAAAAACTGTTTTTT.

This clone was recorded a few times. The gene calls are TRBV19 and TRBJ1-2, with 7 bases identical to TRBD1. Trimming at V came to 6 bases and at J to 12 bases, leaving 7 bases not matched to a gene. In germline, CDR1 is LNHDA, CDR2 SQIVND (reference sequence). This CDR3 has 11 amino acids. The CDR3 coding sequence is TGTGCCAGTAGACCGGGACAGCACAACACCTTC. Encoded protein: CASRPGQHNTF. Filled out from reference TRBV19 and TRBJ1-2, the complete variable domain reads DGGITQSPKYLFRKEGQNVTLSCEQNLNHDAMYWYRQDPGQGLRLIYYSQIVNDFQKGDIAEGYSVSREKKESFPLTVTSAQKNPTAFYLCASRPGQHNTFGSGTRLTVV.

CDR3 residues: CAITGGHASGANVLTF. Here the CDR3 DNA reads TGTGCCATCACAGGGGGGCACGCCTCTGGGGCCAACGTCCTGACTTTC. The chain links TRBV28 to TRBJ2-6; 8 bases are shared with TRBD1. The J segment lost 0 bases and the V segment lost 10 bases, leaving 8 bases of the junction unmatched. The CDR3 runs 16 residues. The germline CDR1 and CDR2 sequences are MDHEN and SYDVKM.

This chain links TRBV5-1 with TRBJ1-1; D not certain. The germline V gene has CDR1 SGHRS and CDR2 YFSETQ. The CDR3 is 14 residues long. The ends were cut back, 0 bases at V and 3 bases at J, with 9 bases in the middle. The CDR3, as DNA: TGCGCCAGCAGCTTGGCTGCGGTTTACACTGAAGCTTTCTTT. Encoded protein: CASSLAAVYTEAFF.